Each of the 27 T cell receptor beta chains below was sequenced from the same sample in a study of T-cell reconstitution after alpha-beta-depleted transplantation in children. Molecular barcoding with unique molecular identifiers was used for the TCRbeta library. MiXCR was run by TCRdb on the PCR reads, yielding one entry per CDR3 protein. The sample carries hundreds of thousands of distinct CDR3 sequences, 16% recorded once. The material sequenced was PBMCs from the stem cell graft donor, taken from the stem cell graft. These TCRs come from a human donor who donated a stem cell graft to a child with acute myeloid leukemia.

At least ten counts were recorded for this clonotype. V gene TRBV5-1 combines with J gene TRBJ2-1; D is undetermined. CDR1 and CDR2 (germline): SGHRS, YFSETQ. V was cut by 3 bases and J by 2 bases, with 12 bases left in between. The CDR3 is 15 residues long. The CDR3 bases are TGCGCCAGCAGCTCCATGGGGAATACCTACAATGAGCAGTTCTTC. This gives the protein CASSSMGNTYNEQFF.

This clonotype was seen many times. V and J are TRBV13 and TRBJ1-4; TRBD1 aligns across 9 bases. V shed 0 bases, J shed 7 bases, and the junction held 3 bases outside the gene matches. The CDR3 is 15 residues long. CDR1 is PRHDT and CDR2 is FYEKMQ in the germline V gene (reference sequence). The CDR3, as DNA: TGTGCCAGCAGCTTAGGGGGACAGGGACTTGAAAAACTGTTTTTT. Protein sequence: CASSLGGQGLEKLFF. Complete variable domain (other parts from reference TRBV13 and TRBJ1-4): AAGVIQSPRHLIKEKRETATLKCYPIPRHDTVYWYQQGPGQDPQFLISFYEKMQSDKGSIPDRFSAQQFSDYHSELNMSSLELGDSALYFCASSLGGQGLEKLFFGSGTQLSVL.

This sequence joins TRBV9 and TRBJ1-2; a possible D gene is TRBD1 (5 bases). Germline V CDR1 and CDR2: SGDLS, YYNGEE. Trimming took off 1 base at V and 3 bases at J, with 25 bases between the two ends. There are 19 residues in the CDR3. The CDR3 reads CASSVSIEGYLELDYGYTF. CDR3 in DNA: TGTGCCAGCAGCGTATCCATCGAGGGGTACCTTGAGCTAGACTATGGCTACACCTTC.

CDR3: CASSSSDRASFTDTQYF. CDR3 nucleotide sequence: TGCGCCAGCAGCTCCTCCGACAGGGCCTCATTCACAGATACGCAGTATTTT. The chain combines TRBV5-1 with TRBJ2-3, with 7 bases fitting TRBD1. Per the germline V gene, CDR1 is SGHRS and CDR2 is YFSETQ. The ends lost 3 bases at V and 2 bases at J; junction bases unmatched: 12. This CDR3 region has 17 residues.

CDR3 sequence (DNA): TGTGCCAGCAGTGAATCCTCCAACTACGAGCAGTACTTC. It specifies CASSESSNYEQYF. V and J are TRBV25-1 and TRBJ2-7; D is ambiguous. Germline V CDR1 and CDR2: MGHDK, SYGVNS. Trimming shortened V by 1 base and J by 3 bases, and 7 bases separated the two germline ends. The CDR3 has 13 amino acids.

J is TRBJ1-4 and V is TRBV15; no clear D gene. Germline V gives CDR1 LNHNV, CDR2 YYDKDF (reference sequence). The CDR3 loop spans 14 amino acids. Trimming pared 6 bases from V and 7 bases from J, leaving 15 bases between. CDR3 residues: CATSGVGGLEKLFF. Written as DNA, the CDR3 is TGTGCCACCAGTGGGGTTGGAGGCCTTGAAAAACTGTTTTTT.

This clonotype appeared many times. This rearrangement joins TRBV7-2 to TRBJ2-7; D is unclear. This CDR3 is built from 11 residues. V lost 5 bases, J lost 5 bases, and 7 bases lay in between. The germline gives CDR1 SGHTA, CDR2 FQGNSA. The CDR3 here is CASSAIDEQYF. CDR3 nucleotide sequence: TGTGCCAGCAGCGCCATCGACGAGCAGTACTTC.

There are many counts of this clonotype. This rearrangement joins TRBV4-3 to TRBJ2-5; 13 nucleotides agree with TRBD2. Trimming removed 0 bases from V and 14 bases from J; junction bases left unmatched: 9. Germline CDR1 reads LGHNA; CDR2 reads YSLEER. This CDR3 comprises 15 residues. CDR3 loop: CASSQDGLAGAHVYF. The CDR3 DNA follows: TGCGCCAGCAGCCAAGATGGACTAGCGGGGGCCCACGTTTACTTC.

V usage is TRBV7-9 and J usage is TRBJ2-7; 8 bases line up with TRBD1. J gave up 3 bases and V 5 bases, and 6 bases lay outside the gene matches. This CDR3 is 14 amino acids long. Looked up from germline, CDR1 is SEHNR and CDR2 is FQNEAQ (reference sequence). The CDR3 region is CASSQEGQVYEQYF. The CDR3 DNA reads TGTGCCAGCAGCCAGGAGGGACAGGTCTACGAGCAGTACTTC.

This chain connects TRBV20-1 to TRBJ1-3; 11 bases are a match to TRBD1. V was pared by 6 bases and J by 4 bases, with 5 bases of the junction left unmatched. Germline CDR1 DFQATT, CDR2 SNEGSKA (reference sequence). The CDR3 is made up of 14 amino acids. The CDR3 is CSAEDRGRGNTIYF. CDR3 coding DNA: TGCAGTGCCGAGGACAGGGGGCGAGGAAACACCATATATTTT.

The rearrangement links TRBV7-6 to TRBJ1-3; no reliable D call. V was shortened by 5 bases and J by 1 base, with 15 bases between the two germline ends. Germline loops: CDR1 SGHVS, CDR2 FNYEAQ. The CDR3 extends over 16 amino acids. The CDR3 region is CASSLRSGSSGNTIYF. DNA of the CDR3: TGTGCCAGCAGCCTACGGTCGGGATCTTCTGGAAACACCATATATTTT.

Regarding this clonotype: This may be a read error, as it is one base from a much larger clone. The V and J genes are TRBV6-6 and TRBJ1-1, with D uncertain. There are 13 residues in the CDR3. V was shortened by 1 base and J by 3 bases, with 6 bases between the two germline ends. Germline CDR1 is MNHNY and CDR2 is SVGAGI (reference sequence). This CDR3 is CASSYFGDTEAFF. The CDR3 nucleotides are TGTGCCAGCAGTTACTTCGGGGACACTGAAGCTTTCTTT.

The rearrangement links TRBV7-2 to TRBJ1-2; D gene unclear. The CDR3 length is 15 residues. With 1 base removed from V and 1 base from J, the gap between germline ends came to 10 bases. Germline lookup yields CDR1 SGHTA and CDR2 FQGNSA. As DNA, the CDR3 is TGTGCCAGCAGCTTAGGTGGAACCGTTAACTATGGCTACACCTTC. Translation gives CASSLGGTVNYGYTF.

This clonotype turned up a few times. The chain has TRBV7-9 and TRBJ2-2; D ambiguous. Germline loops: CDR1 SEHNR, CDR2 FQNEAQ (reference sequence). The CDR3 length is 12 residues. V was cut by 7 bases and J by 8 bases, with 11 bases left in between. Written as DNA, the CDR3 is TGTGCCAGCAACTTCCACCTGGGGGAGCTGTTTTTT. Encoded protein: CASNFHLGELFF.

V is TRBV7-2 and J is TRBJ2-1; a possible D gene is TRBD2 (5 bases). There are 16 residues in the CDR3. The V and J ends lost 1 base and 1 base respectively, with 11 bases between them. Germline V CDR1 and CDR2: SGHTA, FQGNSA. The CDR3, as DNA: TGTGCCAGCAGCTTAGTGGGCGGGCCTTCCTACAATGAGCAGTTCTTC. The encoded protein is CASSLVGGPSYNEQFF.

This clonotype was counted ten times or more. This chain connects TRBV20-1 to TRBJ2-5, with 11 nucleotides matching TRBD1. Germline CDR1 reads DFQATT; CDR2 reads SNEGSKA (reference sequence). This CDR3 spans 14 amino acids. Trimming removed 6 bases from V and 4 bases from J; junction bases left unmatched: 7. CDR3 in amino acids: CSARTGGLSETQYF. CDR3 sequence (DNA): TGCAGTGCGCGGACAGGGGGCTTATCAGAGACCCAGTACTTC.

This clonotype showed up many times. The chain recombines TRBV20-1 with TRBJ1-1; D unresolved. Trimming left V 5 bases short and J 1 base short, with 14 bases between. The CDR3 spans 14 residues. Germline V gene lookup returns CDR1 DFQATT and CDR2 SNEGSKA (reference sequence). CDR3 DNA: TGCAGTGCTGGGGTAGGTGGCCCGAACACTGAAGCTTTCTTT. It translates to CSAGVGGPNTEAFF.

This clonotype was recorded at least ten times. The chain links TRBV6-1 to TRBJ1-2, with TRBD1 matching 8 bases. Germline V CDR1 and CDR2: MNHNS, SASEGT. The trim removed 6 bases at V and 8 bases at J, leaving 8 bases unmatched. The CDR3 loop spans 13 amino acids. In DNA form, the CDR3 reads TGTGCCAGCAGCCCCGACAGGGGCAGGGGCTACACCTTC. It codes for CASSPDRGRGYTF.

The CDR3 sequence is CSATPTRGRNTEAFF. The CDR3 DNA sequence: TGCAGTGCTACCCCCACTAGAGGGAGGAACACTGAAGCTTTCTTT. J is TRBJ1-1 and V is TRBV20-1; D not resolved. The CDR3 has 15 amino acids. V was pared by 4 bases and J by 1 base, with 16 bases between. Germline V CDR1 and CDR2: DFQATT, SNEGSKA (reference sequence).

The chain links TRBV7-9 to TRBJ2-4, with 8 bases identical to TRBD1. CDR3 length: 13 amino acids. Germline assignment: CDR1 SEHNR and CDR2 FQNEAQ (reference sequence). Trimming removed 5 bases from V and 7 bases from J; junction bases left unmatched: 4. The CDR3 DNA is TGTGCCAGCAGCCAATGGGACAGGAACATTCAGTACTTC. This encodes CASSQWDRNIQYF.

This clonotype has a count of ten or more. The chain has TRBV7-2 and TRBJ2-1, with D perhaps TRBD1 (5 bases). CDR1 and CDR2 (germline): SGHTA, FQGNSA. This CDR3 contains 14 residues. The ends were cut back, 5 bases at V and 7 bases at J, with 15 bases in the middle. CDR3 DNA: TGTGCCAGCAGCCCCAGGGCCAACCGAAATGAGCAGTTCTTC. This sequence encodes CASSPRANRNEQFF.

The table lists this clonotype with many counts. The rearrangement links TRBV29-1 to TRBJ2-3, with D perhaps matching TRBD1 (5 bases). Germline V gives CDR1 SQVTM, CDR2 ANQGSEA. The V end was cut by 6 bases, the J end by 1 base, with 14 bases between. The CDR3 runs 14 residues. DNA for the CDR3: TGCAGCGTGGGCCCGGACATTGGCACAGATACGCAGTATTTT. Translated, it gives CSVGPDIGTDTQYF.

The chain couples TRBV7-9 to TRBJ1-5; D possibly corresponds to TRBD1 (6 bases). The CDR3 totals 14 residues. The germline gives CDR1 SEHNR, CDR2 FQNEAQ (reference sequence). V shed 5 bases and J shed 3 bases, with 11 bases lying between them. CDR3 region: CASSVGGTNQPQHF. The CDR3 nucleotides are TGTGCCAGCAGCGTAGGGGGAACCAATCAGCCCCAGCATTTT.

As regards this clonotype: Given a much more abundant clone one base away, this may be a read error. The V and J genes are TRBV15 and TRBJ1-4; unclear D gene. The V end was cut by 5 bases, the J end by 11 bases, with 9 bases between. This CDR3 has 11 residues. The germline V gene encodes CDR1 LNHNV and CDR2 YYDKDF (reference sequence). The CDR3 is CATSQGTKLFF. CDR3 DNA sequence: TGTGCCACCAGCCAAGGAACGAAACTGTTTTTT.

As regards this clonotype: A read error is possible here, since a much larger clone lies one base away. The genes are TRBV20-1 and TRBJ2-3; possibly TRBD1 for D (5 bases). The CDR3 contains 15 residues. Germline V lookup: CDR1 DFQATT, CDR2 SNEGSKA (reference sequence). Trimming stripped 6 bases from V and 1 base from J, with 17 bases between. The CDR3 sequence is CSASDSWIGTDTQYF. The CDR3 DNA reads as TGCAGTGCAAGCGACAGTTGGATCGGCACAGATACGCAGTATTTT.

The chain employs TRBV4-3 and TRBJ1-6; weak D call: TRBD1 (5 bases). In germline, CDR1 is LGHNA, CDR2 YSLEER. V gave up 4 bases and J gave up 7 bases, with 14 bases separating them. The CDR3 loop spans 15 amino acids. CDR3: CASSRGQGGNSPLHF. The CDR3 DNA follows: TGCGCCAGCAGCCGTGGGCAGGGTGGGAATTCACCCCTCCACTTT.

As regards this clonotype: Given a much more abundant clone one base away, this may be a read error. The rearrangement uses TRBV20-1 and TRBJ2-3; either TRBD1 or TRBD2 may fit D (6 bases each). CDR1 and CDR2 (germline): DFQATT, SNEGSKA (reference sequence). The CDR3 contains 16 residues. CDR3 nucleotide sequence: TGCTGTGCTAGATCGACTTGGGGGGCCGCCACAGATACGCAGTATTTT. The encoded protein is CCARSTWGAATDTQYF.